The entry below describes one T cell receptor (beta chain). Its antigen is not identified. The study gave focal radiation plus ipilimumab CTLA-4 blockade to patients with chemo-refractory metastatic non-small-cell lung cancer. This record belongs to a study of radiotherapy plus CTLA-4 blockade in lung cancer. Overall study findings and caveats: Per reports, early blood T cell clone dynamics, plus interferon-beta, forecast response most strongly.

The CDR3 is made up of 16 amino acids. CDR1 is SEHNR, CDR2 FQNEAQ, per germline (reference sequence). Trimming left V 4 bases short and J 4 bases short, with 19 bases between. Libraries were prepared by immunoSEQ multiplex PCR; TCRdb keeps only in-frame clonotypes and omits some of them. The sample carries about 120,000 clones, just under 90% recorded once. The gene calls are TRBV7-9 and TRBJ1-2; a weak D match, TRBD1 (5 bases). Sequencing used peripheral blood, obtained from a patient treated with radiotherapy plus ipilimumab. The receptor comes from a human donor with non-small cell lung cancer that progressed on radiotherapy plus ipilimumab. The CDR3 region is CASSWNSNGGGYGYTF. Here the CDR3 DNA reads TGTGCCAGCAGCTGGAACTCAAACGGCGGGGGCTATGGCTACACCTTC.